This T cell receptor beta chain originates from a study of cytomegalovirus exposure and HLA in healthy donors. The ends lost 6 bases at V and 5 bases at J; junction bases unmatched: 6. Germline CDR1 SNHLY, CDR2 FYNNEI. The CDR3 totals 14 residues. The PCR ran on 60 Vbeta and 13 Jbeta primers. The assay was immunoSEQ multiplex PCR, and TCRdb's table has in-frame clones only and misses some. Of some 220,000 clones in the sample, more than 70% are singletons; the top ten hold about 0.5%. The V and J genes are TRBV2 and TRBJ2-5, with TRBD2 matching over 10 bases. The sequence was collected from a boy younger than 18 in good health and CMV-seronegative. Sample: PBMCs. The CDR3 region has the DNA TGTGCCAGCAGCTTAGCGGGAGGTGGGGAGACCCAGTACTTC. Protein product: CASSLAGGGETQYF.